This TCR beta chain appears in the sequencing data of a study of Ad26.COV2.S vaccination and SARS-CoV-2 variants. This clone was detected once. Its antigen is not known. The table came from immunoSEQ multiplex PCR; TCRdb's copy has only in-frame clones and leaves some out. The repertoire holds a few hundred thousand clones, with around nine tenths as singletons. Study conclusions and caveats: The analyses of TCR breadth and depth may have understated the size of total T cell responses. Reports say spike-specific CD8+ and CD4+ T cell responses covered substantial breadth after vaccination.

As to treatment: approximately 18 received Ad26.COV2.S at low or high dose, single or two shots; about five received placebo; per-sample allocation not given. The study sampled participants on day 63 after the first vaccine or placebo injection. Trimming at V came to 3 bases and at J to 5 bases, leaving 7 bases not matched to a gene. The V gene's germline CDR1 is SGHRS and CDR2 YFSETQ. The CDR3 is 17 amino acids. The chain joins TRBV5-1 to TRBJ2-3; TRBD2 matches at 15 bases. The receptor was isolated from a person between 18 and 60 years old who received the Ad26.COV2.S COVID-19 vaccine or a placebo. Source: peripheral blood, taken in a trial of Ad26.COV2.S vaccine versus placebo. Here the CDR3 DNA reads TGCGCCAGCAGCTCTCCGGGACTAGCGGGGGGTGGAGATACGCAGTATTTT. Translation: CASSSPGLAGGGDTQYF.